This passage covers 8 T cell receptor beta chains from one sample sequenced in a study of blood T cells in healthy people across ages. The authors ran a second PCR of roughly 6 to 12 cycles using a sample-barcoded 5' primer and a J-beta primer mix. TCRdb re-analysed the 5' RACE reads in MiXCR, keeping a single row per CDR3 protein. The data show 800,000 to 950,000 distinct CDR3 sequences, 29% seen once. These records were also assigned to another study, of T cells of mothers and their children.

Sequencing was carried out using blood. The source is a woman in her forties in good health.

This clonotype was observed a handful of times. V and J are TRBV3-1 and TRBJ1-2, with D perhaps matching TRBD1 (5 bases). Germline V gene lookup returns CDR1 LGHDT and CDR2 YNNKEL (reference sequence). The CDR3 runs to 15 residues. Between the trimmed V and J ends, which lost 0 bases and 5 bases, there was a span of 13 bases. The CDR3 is CASSQDPRRTYGYTF. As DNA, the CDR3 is TGTGCCAGCAGCCAAGACCCCCGACGGACATATGGCTACACCTTC.

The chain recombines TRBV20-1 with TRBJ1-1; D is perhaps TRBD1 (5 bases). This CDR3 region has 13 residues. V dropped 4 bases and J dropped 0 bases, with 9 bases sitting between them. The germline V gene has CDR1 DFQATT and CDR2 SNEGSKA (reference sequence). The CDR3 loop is CSAKPTVNTEAFF. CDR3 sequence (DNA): TGCAGTGCTAAACCGACAGTGAACACTGAAGCTTTCTTT.

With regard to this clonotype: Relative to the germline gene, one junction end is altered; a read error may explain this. The CDR3, as DNA: TGTGCCAACAGTGGACAGGGTCGGAATATCTACGAGCAGTACTTC. Translated: CANSGQGRNIYEQYF. V is TRBV27 and J is TRBJ2-4; 8 bases match TRBD1. The DNA matches TRBJ2-7 better at its end, which makes the J call doubtful. Per the germline V gene, CDR1 is MNHEY and CDR2 is SMNVEV (reference sequence). This CDR3 region has 15 residues.

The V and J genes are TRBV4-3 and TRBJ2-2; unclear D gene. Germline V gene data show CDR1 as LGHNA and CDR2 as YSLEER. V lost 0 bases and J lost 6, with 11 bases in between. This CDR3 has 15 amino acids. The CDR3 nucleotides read TGCGCCAGCAGCCAAGATTTAAGCTACCCCGGGGAGCTGTTTTTT. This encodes CASSQDLSYPGELFF.

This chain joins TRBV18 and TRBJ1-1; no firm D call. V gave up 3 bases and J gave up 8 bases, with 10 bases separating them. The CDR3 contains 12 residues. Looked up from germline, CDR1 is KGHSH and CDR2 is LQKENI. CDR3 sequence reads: CASSPGSAEAFF. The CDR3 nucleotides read TGTGCCAGCTCACCTGGGTCTGCGGAAGCTTTCTTT.

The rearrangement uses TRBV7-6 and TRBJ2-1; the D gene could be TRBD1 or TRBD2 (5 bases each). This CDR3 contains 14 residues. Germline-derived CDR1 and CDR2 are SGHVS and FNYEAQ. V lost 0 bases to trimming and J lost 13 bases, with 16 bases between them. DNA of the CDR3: TGTGCCAGCAGCTTAGCGGGGGAAGAGGAGACCCAGTTCTTC. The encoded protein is CASSLAGEEETQFF.

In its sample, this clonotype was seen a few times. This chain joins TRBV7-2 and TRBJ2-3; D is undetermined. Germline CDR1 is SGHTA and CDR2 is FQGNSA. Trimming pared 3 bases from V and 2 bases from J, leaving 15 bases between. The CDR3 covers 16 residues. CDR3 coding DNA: TGTGCCAGCAGCTTGCTAACTCAGTTGGACACAGATACGCAGTATTTT. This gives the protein CASSLLTQLDTDTQYF.

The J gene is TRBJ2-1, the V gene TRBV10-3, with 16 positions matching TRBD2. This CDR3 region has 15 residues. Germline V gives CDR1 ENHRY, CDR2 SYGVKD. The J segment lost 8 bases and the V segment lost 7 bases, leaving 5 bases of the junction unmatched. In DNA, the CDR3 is TGTGCCATCAAGGGGACTAGCGGGGGGGCCTATGAGCAGTTCTTC. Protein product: CAIKGTSGGAYEQFF.